The T cell receptor (beta chain) described here comes from a study of CD8 T cells in Susac syndrome. With random hexamers, reverse transcription was performed on roughly 0.5 to 1 ug of RNA. The immunoSEQ assay covered 54 Vbeta and 13 Jbeta segments for CDR3. Each CDR3 protein is one row after TCRdb ran MiXCR on the immunoSEQ multiplex PCR reads. The sample has 80,000 to 95,000 distinct CDR3 sequences; around 94% are singletons. The germline V gene encodes CDR1 LGHDT and CDR2 YNNKEL (reference sequence). V gave up 5 bases and J gave up 5 bases; unmatched junction bases: 11. The CDR3 is 16 amino acids. This receptor was identified in a human donor with Susac syndrome. V and J are TRBV3-1 and TRBJ2-5; TRBD2 matches at 10 bases. The specimen sequenced was CD8+ T cells from PBMCs. This CDR3 is CASSSVSSGSLETQYF. The CDR3 coding sequence is TGTGCCAGCAGCTCCGTCTCTAGCGGGAGTTTGGAGACCCAGTACTTC.